This is a list of T cell receptor beta chains from one sample in a study of blood T cell repertoires in COVID-19. Data came from immunoSEQ multiplex PCR; TCRdb stores just in-frame clones and leaves some out. The sample gives about 220,000 clones, around 83% of which show up once; about 5% is in the top ten. Sequencing used peripheral blood. All receptors derive from a woman aged 70-85 years with COVID-19, enrolled during active disease. Both conserved end residues are trimmed from each CDR3.

V gene,CDR3 protein
TRBV9,ASSVGGQASEKLF
TRBV7-6,ASSLRPGRYNEQF
TRBV28,ASSRSGTSGRTWY
TRBV27,ASSITREAYNEQF
TRBV6-5,ASSRLSGIYGYT
TRBV14,ASNIGGGPTQY
TRBV9,ASSVGQGGETQY
TRBV29-1,SVEGRMNTEAF
TRBV24-1,ATSDFRGNEQF
TRBV19,ASTPRTVNTEAF
TRBV20-1,SATTGPEAF
TRBV15,ATSRGQGANTGELF
TRBV7-9,ASSSLGRLYGYT
TRBV12-3/TRBV12-4,ASSLQGVTEAF
TRBV28,ASSVSTDTQY
TRBV6-2/TRBV6-3,ASSYATSSNTGELF
TRBV29-1,SVDRGMAGELF
TRBV7-2,ASSLAGGVETQY
TRBV3-1/TRBV3-2,ASSQAGFGTEAF
TRBV7-3,ASSLTGTSYEQY
TRBV9,ASSPRGGLEAF
TRBV28,ASQTSGSSDTQY
TRBV6-2/TRBV6-3,ASSYPEAGVKYNEQF
TRBV6-5,ASSEGASWEKLF
TRBV19,ASSISPSGEYEQY
TRBV7-2,ASSLGQGTKAF
TRBV18,ASSKRQGDQETQY
TRBV6-2/TRBV6-3,ASSPYSGTVNGYT
TRBV29-1,SASGGRDTEAF
TRBV19,ASSMREKLF
TRBV29-1,SVARGRDFSSYEQY
TRBV3-1/TRBV3-2,ASSPHPVSYNEQF
TRBV7-6,ASSFSDSGYGYT